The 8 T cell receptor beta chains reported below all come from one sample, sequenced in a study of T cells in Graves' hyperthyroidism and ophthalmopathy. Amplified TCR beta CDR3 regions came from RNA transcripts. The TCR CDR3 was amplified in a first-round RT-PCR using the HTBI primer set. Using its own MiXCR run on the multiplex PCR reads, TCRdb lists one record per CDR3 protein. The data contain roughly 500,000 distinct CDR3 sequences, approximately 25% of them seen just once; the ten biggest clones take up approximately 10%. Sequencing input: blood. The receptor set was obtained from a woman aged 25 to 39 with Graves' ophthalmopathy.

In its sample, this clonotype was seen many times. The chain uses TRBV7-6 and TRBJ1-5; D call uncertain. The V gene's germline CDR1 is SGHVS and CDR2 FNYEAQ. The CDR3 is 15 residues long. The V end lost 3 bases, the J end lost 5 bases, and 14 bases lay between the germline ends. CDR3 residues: CASSFSASSDQPQHF. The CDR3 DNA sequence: TGTGCCAGCAGCTTTAGCGCCAGCTCAGATCAGCCCCAGCATTTT.

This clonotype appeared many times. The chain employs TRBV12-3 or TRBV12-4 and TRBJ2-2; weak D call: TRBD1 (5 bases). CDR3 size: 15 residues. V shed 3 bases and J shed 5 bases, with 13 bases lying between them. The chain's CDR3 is CASSFLRVGTGELFF. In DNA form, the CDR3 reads TGTGCCAGCAGTTTCCTCAGGGTTGGGACCGGGGAGCTGTTTTTT.

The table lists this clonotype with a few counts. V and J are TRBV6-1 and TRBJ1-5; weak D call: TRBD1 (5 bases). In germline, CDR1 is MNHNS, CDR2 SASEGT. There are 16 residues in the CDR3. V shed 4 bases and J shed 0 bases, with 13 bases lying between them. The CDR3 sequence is CASSAQAGHSNQPQHF. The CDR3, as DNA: TGTGCCAGCAGTGCCCAGGCGGGGCATAGCAATCAGCCCCAGCATTTT.

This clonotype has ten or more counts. In DNA, the CDR3 is TGTGCCAGCAGGGCCGGGAATAACTATGGCTACACCTTC. It translates to CASRAGNNYGYTF. The chain joins TRBV12-3 or TRBV12-4 to TRBJ1-2; D is unclear. Between the trimmed V and J ends, which lost 6 bases and 1 base, there was a span of 9 bases. This CDR3 comprises 13 residues.

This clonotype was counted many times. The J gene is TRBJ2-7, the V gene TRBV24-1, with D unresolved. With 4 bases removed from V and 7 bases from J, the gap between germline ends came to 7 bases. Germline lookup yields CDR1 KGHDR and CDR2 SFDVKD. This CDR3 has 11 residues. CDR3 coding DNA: TGTGCCACCAGTGACACCGTGGAGCAGTACTTC. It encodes CATSDTVEQYF.

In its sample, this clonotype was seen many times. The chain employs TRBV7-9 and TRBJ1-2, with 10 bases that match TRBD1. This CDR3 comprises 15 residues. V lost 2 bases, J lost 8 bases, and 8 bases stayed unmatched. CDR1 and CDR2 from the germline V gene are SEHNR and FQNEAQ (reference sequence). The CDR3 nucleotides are TGTGCCAGCAGCTTATCCGGGACAGGGGTTAAGGGCTACACCTTC. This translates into CASSLSGTGVKGYTF.

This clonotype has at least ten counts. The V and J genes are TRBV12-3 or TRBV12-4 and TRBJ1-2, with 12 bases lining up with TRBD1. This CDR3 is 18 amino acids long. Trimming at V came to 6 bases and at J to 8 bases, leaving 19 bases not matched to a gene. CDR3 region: CASRDRDRGRGEMGGYTF. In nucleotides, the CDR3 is TGTGCCAGCAGAGACCGGGACAGGGGGCGAGGGGAGATGGGGGGCTACACCTTC.

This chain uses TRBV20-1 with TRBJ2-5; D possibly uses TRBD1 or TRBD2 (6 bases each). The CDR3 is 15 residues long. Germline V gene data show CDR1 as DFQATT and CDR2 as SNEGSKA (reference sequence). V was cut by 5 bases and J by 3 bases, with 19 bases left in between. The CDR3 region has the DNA TGCAGTGCTCAAGTGCAGGGGACTGGAAAAGAGACCCAGTACTTC. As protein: CSAQVQGTGKETQYF.